Below, 10 T cell receptor beta chains from the same sample are listed, as sequenced in a study of identical twins. MiXCR was run by TCRdb on the 5' RACE reads, yielding one entry per CDR3 protein. The table has a few hundred thousand distinct CDR3 sequences, about 10% seen once. Sequencing input: memory T cells sorted from blood. The receptor set was obtained from a man aged 45-60 years in good health.

This clonotype has only a few counts. The gene calls are TRBV5-1 and TRBJ1-4, with 11 nucleotides matching TRBD1. The germline V gene has CDR1 SGHRS and CDR2 YFSETQ. This CDR3 has 17 residues. With V trimmed by 2 bases and J by 1 base, 4 bases remained unmatched. The CDR3 sequence is CASSLGGTGGTNEKLFF. The CDR3 DNA follows: TGCGCCAGCAGCTTAGGCGGGACAGGGGGAACTAATGAAAAACTGTTTTTT.

This clonotype was detected ten times or more. The chain joins TRBV6-1 to TRBJ1-1; no firm D call. Trimming took off 9 bases at V and 9 bases at J, with 20 bases between the two ends. The CDR3 totals 13 residues. From germline, CDR1 is MNHNS and CDR2 SASEGT. CDR3 nucleotides: TGTGCCAGTACCGGGGATACCGACCGAAAAGCTTTCTTT. Amino acids: CASTGDTDRKAFF.

This clonotype has more than one count but fewer than ten. The chain couples TRBV5-1 to TRBJ2-7; 12 bases fit TRBD1. There are 15 residues in the CDR3. The ends lost 0 bases at V and 7 bases at J; junction bases unmatched: 5. CDR1 is SGHRS and CDR2 is YFSETQ in the germline V gene. This chain's CDR3 is CASSLDGDRGREQYF. Written as DNA, the CDR3 is TGCGCCAGCAGCTTGGATGGGGACAGGGGGCGAGAGCAGTACTTC.

This clonotype was detected many times. The chain carries TRBV5-1 and TRBJ2-3; 12 nucleotides align to TRBD2. The V and J ends lost 4 bases and 0 bases, in that order; junction bases with no gene match: 3. The CDR3 runs 16 residues. Germline V gene sequence: CDR1 SGHRS, CDR2 YFSETQ. This CDR3 is CASSPGTSGSTDTQYF. CDR3 nucleotides: TGCGCCAGCAGCCCCGGGACTAGCGGGAGCACAGATACGCAGTATTTT.

Ten or more counts support this clonotype. The chain links TRBV29-1 to TRBJ2-5, with 7 positions matching TRBD2. Per the germline V gene, CDR1 is SQVTM and CDR2 is ANQGSEA. With 7 bases clipped from V and 7 bases from J, the junction kept 6 bases outside the gene matches. CDR3 length: 11 residues. The CDR3 spells CSAGLVGTQYF. The CDR3 DNA reads TGCAGCGCCGGACTAGTTGGGACCCAGTACTTC.

Only a few counts were recorded for this clonotype. The chain has TRBV4-1 and TRBJ1-2, with 8 nucleotides matching TRBD1. The length of the CDR3 is 17 residues. V shed 2 bases, J shed 8 bases, and the junction held 16 bases outside the gene matches. Germline assignment: CDR1 MGHRA and CDR2 YSYEKL. CDR3 loop: CASSQSHRARGLKGYTF. The CDR3 DNA reads TGCGCCAGCAGCCAATCCCACCGGGCCAGGGGGCTTAAAGGCTACACCTTC.

This clonotype was observed many times. This chain joins TRBV11-2 and TRBJ1-5; TRBD1 matches at 8 bases. CDR1 SGHAT and CDR2 FQNNGV come from the germline V gene. J was trimmed by 0 bases and V by 2 bases; bases with no gene match: 9. The CDR3 sequence is 18 residues long. CDR3 sequence reads: CASSLRDRGTSSNQPQHF. The CDR3 nucleotides are TGTGCCAGCAGCTTACGAGACAGGGGAACGTCTAGCAATCAGCCCCAGCATTTT.

This clonotype was seen ten or more times. V usage is TRBV20-1 and J usage is TRBJ2-7; D unclear. V was clipped by 2 bases and J by 5 bases, with 10 bases between them. Germline V gene lookup returns CDR1 DFQATT and CDR2 SNEGSKA (reference sequence). CDR3 length: 12 amino acids. The chain's CDR3 is CSARQNRDEQYF. The DNA for the CDR3 is TGCAGTGCTAGACAGAACCGGGACGAGCAGTACTTC.

This clonotype was detected ten times or more. Here the CDR3 reads CASSQPGQVYEQYF. The DNA of the CDR3 is TGCGCCAGCAGCCAGCCGGGACAGGTTTACGAGCAGTACTTC. This chain connects TRBV5-1 to TRBJ2-7; 8 bases fit TRBD1. The junction had 7 bases not matched to a gene; V was cut back by 4 bases and J by 4 bases. CDR1 is SGHRS, CDR2 YFSETQ, per germline. The CDR3 is made up of 14 amino acids. The full variable domain, in which reference TRBV5-1 and TRBJ2-7 provide the parts outside the CDR3, is KAGVTQTPRYLIKTRGQQVTLSCSPISGHRSVSWYQQTPGQGLQFLFEYFSETQRNKGNFPGRFSGRQFSNSRSEMNVSTLELGDSALYLCASSQPGQVYEQYFGPGTRLTVT.

This clonotype came up many times. The chain is built from TRBV7-9 and TRBJ1-2, with no clear D. This CDR3 has 15 residues. V was trimmed by 0 bases and J by 6 bases, leaving 14 bases between them. The germline V gene encodes CDR1 SEHNR and CDR2 FQNEAQ (reference sequence). CDR3 bases: TGTGCCAGCAGCTTAGCGAGCAGGCTAGTAGATGGCTACACCTTC. Its translation: CASSLASRLVDGYTF.